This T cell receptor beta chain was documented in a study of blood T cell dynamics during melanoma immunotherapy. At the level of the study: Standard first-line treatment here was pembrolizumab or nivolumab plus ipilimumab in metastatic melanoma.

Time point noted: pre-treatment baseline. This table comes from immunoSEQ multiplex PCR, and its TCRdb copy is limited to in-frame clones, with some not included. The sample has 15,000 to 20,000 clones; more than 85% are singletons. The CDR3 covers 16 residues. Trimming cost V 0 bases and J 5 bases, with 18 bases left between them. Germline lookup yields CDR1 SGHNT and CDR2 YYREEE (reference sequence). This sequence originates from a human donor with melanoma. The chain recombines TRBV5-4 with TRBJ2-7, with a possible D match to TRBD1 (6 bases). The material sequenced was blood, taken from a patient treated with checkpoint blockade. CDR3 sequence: CASSLDPTGTSNEQYF. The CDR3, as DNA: TGTGCCAGCAGCTTGGATCCGACAGGCACCTCTAACGAGCAGTACTTC.